This TCR beta chain comes out of a study of OX40 agonist ivuxolimab in advanced cancers. This clone has a handful of counts. Some clones are missing from TCRdb's copy, which holds only in-frame ones; the method was immunoSEQ multiplex PCR. The sample consists of tens of thousands of clones, 80% of them appearing once. The CDR3 spans 19 residues. The germline V gene has CDR1 MNHEY and CDR2 SMNVEV (reference sequence). The V end was cut by 5 bases, the J end by 5 bases, with 25 bases between. The gene calls are TRBV27 and TRBJ1-6, with D uncertain. The specimen comprised CD4+ or CD8+ T cells sorted from blood, sampled in a trial of the OX40 agonist ivuxolimab. The sequence derives from an adult with an advanced solid tumor such as melanoma, head and neck, liver or kidney cancer. This CDR3 reads CASSRKTTAWGMDNSPLHF. In DNA, the CDR3 is TGTGCCAGCAGTCGAAAAACAACAGCGTGGGGTATGGATAATTCACCCCTCCACTTT.